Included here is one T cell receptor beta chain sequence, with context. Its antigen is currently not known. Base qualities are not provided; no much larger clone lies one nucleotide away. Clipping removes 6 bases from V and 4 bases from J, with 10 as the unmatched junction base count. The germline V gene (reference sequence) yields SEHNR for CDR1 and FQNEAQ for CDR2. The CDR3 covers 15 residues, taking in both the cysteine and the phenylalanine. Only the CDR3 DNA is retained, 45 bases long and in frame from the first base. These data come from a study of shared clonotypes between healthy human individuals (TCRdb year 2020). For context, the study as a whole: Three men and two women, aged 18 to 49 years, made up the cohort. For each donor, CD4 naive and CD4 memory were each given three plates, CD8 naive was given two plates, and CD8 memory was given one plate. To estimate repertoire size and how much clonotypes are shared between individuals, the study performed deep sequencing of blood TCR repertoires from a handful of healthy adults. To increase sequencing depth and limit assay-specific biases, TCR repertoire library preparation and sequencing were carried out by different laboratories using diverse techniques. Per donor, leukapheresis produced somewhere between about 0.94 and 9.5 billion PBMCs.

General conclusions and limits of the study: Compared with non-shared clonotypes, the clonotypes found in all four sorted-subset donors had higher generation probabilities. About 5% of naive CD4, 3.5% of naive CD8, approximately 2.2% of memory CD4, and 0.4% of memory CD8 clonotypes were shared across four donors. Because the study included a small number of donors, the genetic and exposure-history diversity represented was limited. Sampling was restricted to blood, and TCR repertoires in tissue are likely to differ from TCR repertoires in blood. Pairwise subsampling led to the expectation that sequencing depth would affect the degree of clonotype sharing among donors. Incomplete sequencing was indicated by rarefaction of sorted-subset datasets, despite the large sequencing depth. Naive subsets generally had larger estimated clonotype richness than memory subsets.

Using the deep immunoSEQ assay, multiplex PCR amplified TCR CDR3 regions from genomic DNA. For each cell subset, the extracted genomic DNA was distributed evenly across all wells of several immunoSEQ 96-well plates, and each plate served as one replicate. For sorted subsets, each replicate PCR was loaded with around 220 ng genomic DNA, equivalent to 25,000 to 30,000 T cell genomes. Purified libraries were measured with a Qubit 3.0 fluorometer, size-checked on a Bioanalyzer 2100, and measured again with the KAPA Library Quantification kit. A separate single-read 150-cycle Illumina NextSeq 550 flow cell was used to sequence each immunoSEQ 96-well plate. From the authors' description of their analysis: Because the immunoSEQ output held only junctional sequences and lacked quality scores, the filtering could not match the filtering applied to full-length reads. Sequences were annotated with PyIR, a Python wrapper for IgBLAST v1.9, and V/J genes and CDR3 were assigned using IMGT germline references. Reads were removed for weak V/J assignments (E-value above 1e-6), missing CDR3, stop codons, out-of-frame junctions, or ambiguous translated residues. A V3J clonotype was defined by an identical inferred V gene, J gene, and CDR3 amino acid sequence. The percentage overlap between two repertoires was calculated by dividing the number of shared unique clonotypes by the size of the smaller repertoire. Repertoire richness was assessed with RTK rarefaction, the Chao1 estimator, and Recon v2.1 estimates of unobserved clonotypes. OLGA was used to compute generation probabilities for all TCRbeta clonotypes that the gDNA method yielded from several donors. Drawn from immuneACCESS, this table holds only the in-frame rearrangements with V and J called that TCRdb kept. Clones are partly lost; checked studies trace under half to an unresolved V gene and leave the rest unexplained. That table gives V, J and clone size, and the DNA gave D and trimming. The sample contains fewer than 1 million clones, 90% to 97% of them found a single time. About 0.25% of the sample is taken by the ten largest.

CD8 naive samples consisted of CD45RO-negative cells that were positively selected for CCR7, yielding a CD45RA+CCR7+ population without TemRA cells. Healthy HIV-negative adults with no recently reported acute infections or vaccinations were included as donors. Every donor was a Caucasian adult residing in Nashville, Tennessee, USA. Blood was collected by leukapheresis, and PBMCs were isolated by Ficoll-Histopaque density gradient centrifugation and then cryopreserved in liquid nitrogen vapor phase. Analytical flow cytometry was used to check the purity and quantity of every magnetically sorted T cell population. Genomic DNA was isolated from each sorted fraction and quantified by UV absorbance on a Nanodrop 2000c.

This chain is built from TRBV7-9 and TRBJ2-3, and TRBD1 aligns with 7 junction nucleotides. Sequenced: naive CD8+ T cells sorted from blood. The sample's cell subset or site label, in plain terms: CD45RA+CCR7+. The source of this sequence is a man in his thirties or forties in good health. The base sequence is TGTGCCAGCAGTTACCAGGGGGATCTGGCAGATACGCAGTATTTT. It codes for CASSYQGDLADTQYF.